This TCR beta chain was found in a study of cytomegalovirus exposure and HLA in healthy donors. For this clone: Its antigen is not known.

The PCR made use of 60 Vbeta and 13 Jbeta primers. Assay: immunoSEQ multiplex PCR; the TCRdb copy retains only in-frame clones and omits some. Among about 180,000 clones, around 80% were seen once, and the ten largest hold 2.5%. The CDR3 loop spans 16 amino acids. Trimming stripped 4 bases from V and 0 bases from J, with 16 bases between. CDR1 is SQVTM and CDR2 is ANQGSEA in the germline V gene. Study-wide results and caveats: Clonal expansion, a later analysis showed, was greater in HLA-associated TCR beta chains than in equally common others. A later analysis linked a missense DCLRE1C variant to TCR beta V- and J-gene trimming. The classifier was said to identify cytomegalovirus status with high specificity and sensitivity.

The TCR originated in a woman under 40 in good health and CMV-seropositive. The genes are TRBV29-1 and TRBJ1-5; a weak D match, TRBD1 (5 bases). Sequencing used PBMCs. In nucleotides, the CDR3 is TGCAGCGTTGTGGAGACAGAGTCCTATAGCAATCAGCCCCAGCATTTT. Protein: CSVVETESYSNQPQHF.